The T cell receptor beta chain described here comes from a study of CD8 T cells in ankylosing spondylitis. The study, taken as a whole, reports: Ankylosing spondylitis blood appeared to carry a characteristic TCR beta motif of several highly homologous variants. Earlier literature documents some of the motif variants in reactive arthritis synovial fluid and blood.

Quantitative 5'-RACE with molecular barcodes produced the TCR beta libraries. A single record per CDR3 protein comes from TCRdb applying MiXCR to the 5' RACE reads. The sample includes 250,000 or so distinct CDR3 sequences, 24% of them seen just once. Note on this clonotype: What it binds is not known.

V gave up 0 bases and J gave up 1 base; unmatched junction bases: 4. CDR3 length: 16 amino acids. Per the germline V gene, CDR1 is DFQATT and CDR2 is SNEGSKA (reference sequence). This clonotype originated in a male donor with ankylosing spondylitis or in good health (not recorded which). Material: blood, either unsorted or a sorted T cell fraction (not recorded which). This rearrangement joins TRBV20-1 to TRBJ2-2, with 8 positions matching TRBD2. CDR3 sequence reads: CSAREYLAGNTGELFF. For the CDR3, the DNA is TGCAGTGCTAGAGAGTATCTAGCGGGGAACACCGGGGAGCTGTTTTTT.